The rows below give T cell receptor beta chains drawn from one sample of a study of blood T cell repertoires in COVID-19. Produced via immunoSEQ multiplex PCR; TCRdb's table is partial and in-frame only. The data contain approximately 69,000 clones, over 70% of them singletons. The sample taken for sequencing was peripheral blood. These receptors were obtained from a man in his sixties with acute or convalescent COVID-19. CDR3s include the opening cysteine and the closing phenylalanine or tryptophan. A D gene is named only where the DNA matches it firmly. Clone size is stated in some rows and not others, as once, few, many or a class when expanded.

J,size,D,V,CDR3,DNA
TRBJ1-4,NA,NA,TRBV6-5,CASSYSSGSEKLFF,TGTGCCAGCAGTTACTCGTCAGGGTCTGAAAAACTGTTTTTT
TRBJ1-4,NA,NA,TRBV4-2,CASSQDQGGSEKLFF,TGTGCCAGCAGCCAAGATCAAGGAGGTAGTGAAAAACTGTTTTTT
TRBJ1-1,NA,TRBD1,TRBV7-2,CASSSRTGGFVTEAFF,TGTGCCAGCAGCTCCAGGACAGGGGGTTTTGTCACTGAAGCTTTCTTT
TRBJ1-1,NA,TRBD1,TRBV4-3,CASSHGQGYFNTEAFF,TGCGCCAGCAGCCACGGACAGGGGTACTTTAACACTGAAGCTTTCTTT
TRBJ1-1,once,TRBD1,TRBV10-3,CAISESGTGGEGAFF,TGTGCCATCAGTGAGTCGGGGACAGGGGGCGAGGGAGCTTTCTTT
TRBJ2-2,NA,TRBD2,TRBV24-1,CATSQAGVRTGELFF,TGTGCCACCAGTCAGGCGGGGGTTAGGACCGGGGAGCTGTTTTTT
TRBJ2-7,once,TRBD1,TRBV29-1,CSGGQSRYEQYF,TGCAGCGGGGGACAGTCCCGCTACGAGCAGTACTTC
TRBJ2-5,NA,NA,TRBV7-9,CASSFRGSQETQYF,TGTGCCAGCAGCTTCCGGGGGAGCCAAGAGACCCAGTACTTC
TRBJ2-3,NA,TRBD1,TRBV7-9,CASSHRGSEGADTQYF,TGTGCCAGCAGCCACAGGGGAAGTGAGGGTGCGGATACGCAGTATTTT
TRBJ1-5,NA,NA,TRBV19,CASSIVGDVNQPQHF,TGTGCCAGTAGTATAGTCGGGGATGTGAATCAGCCCCAGCATTTT
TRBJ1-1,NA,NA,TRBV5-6,CASSLLEVAFF,TGTGCCAGCAGCTTGCTCGAGGTAGCTTTCTTT
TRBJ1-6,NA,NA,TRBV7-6,CASSQNQGSPLHF,TGTGCCAGCAGTCAAAACCAGGGCTCACCCCTCCACTTT
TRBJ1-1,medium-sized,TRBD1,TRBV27,CASSSGQALNTEAFF,TGTGCCAGCAGTTCCGGACAGGCGTTGAACACTGAAGCTTTCTTT
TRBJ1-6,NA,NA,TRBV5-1,CASSLMDSNNSPLHF,TGCGCCAGCAGCTTGATGGACAGTAATAATTCACCCCTCCACTTT
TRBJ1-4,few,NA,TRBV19,CASTLRGRDRGEKLFF,TGTGCCAGTACCCTCCGAGGGAGGGATCGAGGTGAAAAACTGTTTTTT
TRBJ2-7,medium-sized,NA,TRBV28,CASSLLGGPLYEQYF,TGTGCCAGCAGTTTATTGGGAGGTCCCCTCTACGAGCAGTACTTC
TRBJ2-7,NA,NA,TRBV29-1,CSAPSYEQYF,TGCAGCGCCCCGTCCTACGAGCAGTACTTC
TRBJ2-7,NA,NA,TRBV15,CATSRVGGISWEQYF,TGTGCCACCAGCAGAGTGGGAGGCATTTCGTGGGAGCAGTACTTC
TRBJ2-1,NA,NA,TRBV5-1,CASSLGQFYNEQFF,TGCGCCAGCAGCTTGGGCCAGTTTTACAATGAGCAGTTCTTC
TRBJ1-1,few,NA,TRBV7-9,CASSLSLNTEAFF,TGTGCCAGCAGCTTAAGCCTGAACACTGAAGCTTTCTTT
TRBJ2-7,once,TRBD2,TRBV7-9,CASSLGGLAEYYEQYF,TGTGCCAGCAGCTTAGGCGGACTAGCGGAGTACTACGAGCAGTACTTC
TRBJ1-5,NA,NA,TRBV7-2,CASSSTGRGETQHF,TGTGCCAGCAGCTCGACAGGACGGGGCGAGACCCAGCATTTT
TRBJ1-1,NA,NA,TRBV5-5,CASSPVFVAEAFF,TGTGCCAGCAGCCCGGTTTTTGTAGCCGAAGCTTTCTTT
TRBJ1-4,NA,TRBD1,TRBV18,CASSPTTGANEKLFF,TGTGCCAGCTCACCAACGACAGGGGCGAATGAAAAACTGTTTTTT
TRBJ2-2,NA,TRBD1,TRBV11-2,CASSPWTGKTGELFF,TGTGCCAGCAGCCCCTGGACAGGGAAAACCGGGGAGCTGTTTTTT
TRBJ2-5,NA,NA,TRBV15,CATSNRDLQETQYF,TGTGCCACCAGCAACAGGGACCTCCAAGAGACCCAGTACTTC
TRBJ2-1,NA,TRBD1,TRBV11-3,CASSQGQSQYNEQFF,TGTGCCAGCAGCCAGGGACAGTCTCAATACAATGAGCAGTTCTTC
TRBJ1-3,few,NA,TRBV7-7,CASSLTADSGNTIYF,TGTGCTAGCAGCCTCACAGCCGACTCTGGAAACACCATATATTTT
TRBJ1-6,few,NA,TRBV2,CASGQGDSPLHF,TGTGCCAGCGGGCAGGGTGATTCACCCCTCCACTTT
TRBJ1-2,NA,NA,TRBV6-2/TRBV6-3,CASSIQSYYGYTF,TGTGCCAGCAGTATACAGTCCTACTATGGCTACACCTTC
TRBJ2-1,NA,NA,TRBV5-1,CASSFWTQANEQFF,TGCGCCAGCAGCTTCTGGACTCAAGCCAATGAGCAGTTCTTC
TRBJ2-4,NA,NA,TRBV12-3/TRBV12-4,CASSLAGGNIQYF,TGTGCCAGCAGTTTAGCGGGCGGGAACATTCAGTACTTC
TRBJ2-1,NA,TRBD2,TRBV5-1,CASSPSGGAYNEQFF,TGCGCCAGCAGCCCGAGCGGGGGGGCCTACAATGAGCAGTTCTTC
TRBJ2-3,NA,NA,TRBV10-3,CAISGDSNRADTQYF,TGTGCCATCAGTGGTGACAGCAACAGGGCCGATACGCAGTATTTT
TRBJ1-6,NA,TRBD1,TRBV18,CASSPRHRGDSPLHF,TGTGCCAGCTCACCACGGCACAGGGGCGATTCACCCCTCCACTTT
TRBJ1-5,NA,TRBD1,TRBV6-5,CASSPGTGIRQPQHF,TGTGCCAGCAGTCCCGGGACAGGGATCCGTCAGCCCCAGCATTTT
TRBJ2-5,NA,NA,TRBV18,CASSRDIGNQETQYF,TGTGCCAGCTCACGGGACATTGGAAACCAAGAGACCCAGTACTTC
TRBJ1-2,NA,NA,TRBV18,CASSPGGNYGYTF,TGTGCCAGCTCCCCCGGGGGAAACTATGGCTACACCTTC
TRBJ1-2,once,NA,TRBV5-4,CASSSDQVGGRDYGYTF,TGTGCCAGCAGCTCAGATCAGGTGGGGGGGCGCGACTATGGCTACACCTTC
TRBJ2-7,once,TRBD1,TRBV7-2,CASSLSPTGGSYEQYF,TGTGCCAGCAGCTTATCTCCGACAGGGGGTTCCTACGAGCAGTACTTC
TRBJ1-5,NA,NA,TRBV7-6,CASSAQENQPQHF,TGTGCCAGCAGCGCCCAAGAGAATCAGCCCCAGCATTTT
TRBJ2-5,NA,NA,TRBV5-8,CASSTHSETQYF,TGTGCCAGCAGCACTCACTCTGAGACCCAGTACTTC
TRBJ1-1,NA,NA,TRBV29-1,CSVLSRRGVTEAFF,TGCAGCGTTCTAAGTCGCAGGGGAGTGACTGAAGCTTTCTTT
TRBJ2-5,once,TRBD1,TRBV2,CAGSGQGIKETQYF,TGTGCGGGGTCGGGACAGGGGATTAAAGAGACCCAGTACTTC
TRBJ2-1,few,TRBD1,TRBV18,CASSRGQGTSGWFF,TGTGCCAGCTCACGCGGACAGGGAACTTCGGGGTGGTTCTTC
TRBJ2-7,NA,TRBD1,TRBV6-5,CASTRGQGYEQYF,TGTGCCAGCACCAGGGGGCAGGGTTACGAGCAGTACTTC
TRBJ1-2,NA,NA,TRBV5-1,CASSLAQSNGYTF,TGCGCCAGCAGCTTGGCACAGTCCAATGGCTACACCTTC
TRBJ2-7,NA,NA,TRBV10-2,CASREARGAVYEQYF,TGCGCCAGCAGGGAAGCCCGGGGAGCTGTCTACGAGCAGTACTTC
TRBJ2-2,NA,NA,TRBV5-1,CASSTMGRSGELFF,TGCGCCAGCAGCACCATGGGGCGGTCCGGGGAGCTGTTTTTT
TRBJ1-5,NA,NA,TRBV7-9,CASSRGDSNQPQHF,TGTGCCAGCAGCCGGGGTGATAGCAATCAGCCCCAGCATTTT
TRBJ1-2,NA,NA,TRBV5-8,CASSLIAAGNGGYTF,TGTGCCAGCAGCTTGATCGCGGCAGGGAATGGCGGCTACACCTTC
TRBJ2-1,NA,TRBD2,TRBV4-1,CASSQEGRGGNEQFF,TGCGCCAGCAGCCAAGAAGGCCGGGGGGGCAATGAGCAGTTCTTC
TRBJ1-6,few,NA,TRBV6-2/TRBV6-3,CASSPRQARSSYNSPLHF,TGTGCCAGCAGCCCTCGACAGGCCCGGAGCTCCTATAATTCACCCCTCCACTTT